The source of this T cell receptor (beta chain) is a study of shared clonotypes between healthy human individuals. The overall study: CD4 naive and CD4 memory each took three plates per donor, while CD8 naive took two and CD8 memory one.

Within Nashville, Tennessee resided all donors, each a Caucasian adult. Researchers divided each subset's genomic DNA evenly across several immunoSEQ plates. Profiling relied on immunoSEQ multiplex PCR, and the TCRdb table lists in-frame clones only, not all of them. The sample comprises about 2.5 million clones, about 90% of which are singletons, and about 0.41% rests with the top ten. Material for sequencing was naive CD4+ T cells from PBMCs. Subset defined: CD45RA+ positively selected. The clonotype was recovered from a man aged 18 to 35 in good health. Some clones in this sample may be carry-over from other donors' samples.

The CDR3 coding sequence is TGTGCCAGCAGAAAAGAAAGGACAGAGACTGAAGCTTTCTTT. Residues: CASRKERTETEAFF. The chain carries TRBV2 and TRBJ1-1; D perhaps matches TRBD1 (6 bases). Looked up from germline, CDR1 is SNHLY and CDR2 is FYNNEI. The CDR3 consists of 14 residues. The germline V and J ends were trimmed by 6 bases and 5 bases, with 16 bases remaining between them. Drawing the rest from reference TRBV2 and TRBJ1-1, the complete variable domain is EPEVTQTPSHQVTQMGQEVILRCVPISNHLYFYWYRQILGQKVEFLVSFYNNEISEKSEIFDDQFSVERPDGSNFTLKIRSTKLEDSAMYFCASRKERTETEAFFGQGTRLTVV.